This T cell receptor beta chain was captured in a study of T cell responses to AZD1222 COVID-19 vaccine (dated by TCRdb to 2020 to 2023). Looking at the study overall: AZD1222 recipients with second doses at about 4 weeks or about 12 weeks were pooled, because spike-specific TCR depth and breadth did not differ between schedules. A total of just over 230 trial participants underwent TCR sequencing, of whom under 220 had received two doses of AZD1222 and some 26 had received two doses of the MenACWY control vaccine. Trial participants were enrolled into age subgroups of 18-55, 56-69 and 70-plus years, which contained around 140, 26 and 57 TCR-sequenced participants, respectively. Points the paper makes about the study in general: Most participants were white British and females outnumbered males, and the authors suggested that clonal diversity may have been underestimated. Spike-specific TCR breadth and depth rose significantly after two AZD1222 doses compared with day 0 and with MenACWY recipients. No day 14 peak-response samples were available, so repertoires were characterized only after the peak T cell response. Nearly half of unique spike-specific TCRs reportedly recognized epitopes outside regions mutated in the B.1.351 and B.1.1.7 variants. The vaccine-associated CD4 TCRs covered the entire spike protein, and the dominant responses fell in regions 160-218 and 743-854. Only five or six AZD1222 recipients were SARS-CoV-2 seropositive at baseline, limiting conclusions about previously exposed vaccinees. In the small 56-69-year group, the increase in depth fell short of significance, most likely because of low power.

The CDR1 and CDR2 encoded by the germline V gene (reference sequence) are SEHNR and FQNEAQ. The CDR3 contains 15 residues, cysteine and phenylalanine counted. Only CDR3 DNA is held: 45 bases, read in frame from base 1. V is cut back by 5 bases and J by 3 bases, with 9 bases in the junction unmatched. The sample holds one count of this clone. Its binding antigen is unknown. Base qualities are missing; no much larger clone stands one base away. The CDR3 regions of human TCRbeta chains were analyzed by immunosequencing. On the study's bioinformatics: TCRs in the repertoires were compared against a reference library of SARS-CoV-2-specific TCRs that had been generated with the MIRA antigen-specificity platform. Breadth meant the fraction of unique TCRs that were SARS-CoV-2-associated, whereas depth meant the fraction of total T cells that were SARS-CoV-2-associated. Using the MIRA data, each spike-specific TCR was mapped to the spike region that the TCR reacts to and placed in a CD4 or CD8 class. Log10-transformed breadth and depth values were compared by one-way ANOVA with Sidak's multiple comparisons tests. In its TCRdb copy, this immuneACCESS table keeps in-frame sequences only and misses some clones. Where compared with another copy, unresolved V genes explain less than half of these, and the others have no known cause. V, J and clone size are those of that table, while D and trimming were read from the DNA. The sample table contains about 97,000 clones; only one count was recorded for approximately 90% of them. The top ten hold under 8.5% of the sample.

The sample's time point, from its label and the paper: baseline before first vaccination. Vaccinee samples were obtained from the UK trials COV001 and COV002, which included a single-blind randomized controlled phase 2/3 trial of AZD1222 (ChAdOx1 nCoV-19) in healthy adults. For TCRbeta chain sequencing, PBMC samples from trial participants were taken at day 0 and at day 28 after the second dose. The V and J genes are TRBV7-9 and TRBJ2-7, and TRBD1 aligns with 8 junction nucleotides. The material was peripheral blood, obtained on day 0 of AZD1222 vaccination. This TCR was sampled from an adult in good health. The bases are TGTGCCAGCAGCCCACCAGGGGGCCTTTACTACGAGCAGTACTTC. Its product reads: CASSPPGGLYYEQYF.